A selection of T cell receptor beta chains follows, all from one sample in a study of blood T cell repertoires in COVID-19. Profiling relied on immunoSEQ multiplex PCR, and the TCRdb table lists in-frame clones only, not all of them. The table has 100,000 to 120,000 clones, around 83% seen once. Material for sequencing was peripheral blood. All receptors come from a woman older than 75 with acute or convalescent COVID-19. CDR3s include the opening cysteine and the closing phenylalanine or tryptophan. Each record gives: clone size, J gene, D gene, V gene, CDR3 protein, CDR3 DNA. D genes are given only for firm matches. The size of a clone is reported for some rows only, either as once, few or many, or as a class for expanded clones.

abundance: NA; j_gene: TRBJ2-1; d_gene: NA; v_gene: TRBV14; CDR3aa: CASSQAYNEQFF; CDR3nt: TGTGCCAGCAGCCAAGCGTACAATGAGCAGTTCTTC
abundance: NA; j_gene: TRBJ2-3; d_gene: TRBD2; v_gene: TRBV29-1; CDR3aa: CSVGTRSGRNGGDTQYF; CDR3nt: TGCAGCGTTGGAACTCGCAGCGGGAGGAATGGAGGAGATACGCAGTATTTT
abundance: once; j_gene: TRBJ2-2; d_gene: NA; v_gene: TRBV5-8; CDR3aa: CASSSDTYPGELFF; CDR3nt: TGTGCCAGCAGCTCGGACACCTACCCCGGGGAGCTGTTTTTT
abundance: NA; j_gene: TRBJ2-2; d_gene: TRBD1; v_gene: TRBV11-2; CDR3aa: CASSPGQGAGGELFF; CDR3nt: TGTGCCAGCAGCCCGGGACAGGGGGCCGGCGGGGAGCTGTTTTTT
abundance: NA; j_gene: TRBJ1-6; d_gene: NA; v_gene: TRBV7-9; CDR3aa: CASGSENYSPLHF; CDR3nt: TGTGCCAGCGGGAGCGAGAATTATTCACCCCTCCACTTT
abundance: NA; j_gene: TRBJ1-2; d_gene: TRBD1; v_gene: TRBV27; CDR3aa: CASSATTGVYGYTF; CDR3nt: TGTGCCAGCAGTGCTACCACAGGGGTTTATGGCTACACCTTC
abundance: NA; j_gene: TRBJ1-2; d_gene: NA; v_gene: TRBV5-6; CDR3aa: CASSLDRLTPFYGYTF; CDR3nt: TGTGCCAGCAGCTTAGACAGGTTAACCCCCTTCTATGGCTACACCTTC
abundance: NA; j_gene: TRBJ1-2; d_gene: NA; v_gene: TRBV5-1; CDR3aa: CASSDSPGDGYTF; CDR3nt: TGCGCCAGCAGCGACAGCCCGGGCGATGGCTACACCTTC
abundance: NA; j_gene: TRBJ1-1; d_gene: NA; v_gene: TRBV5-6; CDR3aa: CASSSRWSYTEAFF; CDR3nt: TGTGCCAGCAGCTCAAGGTGGAGTTACACTGAAGCTTTCTTT
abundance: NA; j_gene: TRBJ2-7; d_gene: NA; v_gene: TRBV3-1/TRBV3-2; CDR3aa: CASSPALRAGGGWYEQYF; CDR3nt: TGTGCCAGCAGCCCCGCATTACGAGCAGGCGGGGGCTGGTACGAGCAGTACTTC
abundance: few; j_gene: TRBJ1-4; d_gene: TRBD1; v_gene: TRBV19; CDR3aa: CASSMGPTGGLNEKLFF; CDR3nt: TGTGCCAGTAGTATGGGACCGACAGGGGGCCTTAATGAAAAACTGTTTTTT
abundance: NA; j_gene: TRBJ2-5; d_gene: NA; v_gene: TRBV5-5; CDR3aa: CASSFNAPTGLETQYF; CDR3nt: TGTGCCAGCAGCTTTAACGCCCCCACAGGGCTCGAGACCCAGTACTTC
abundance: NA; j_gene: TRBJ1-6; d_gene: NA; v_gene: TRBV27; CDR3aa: CASSLKGWGSPLHF; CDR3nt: TGTGCCAGCAGTTTAAAAGGCTGGGGCTCACCCCTCCACTTT
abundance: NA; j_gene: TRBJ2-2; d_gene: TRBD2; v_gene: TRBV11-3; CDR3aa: CASSRRLAGNTGELFF; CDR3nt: TGTGCCAGCAGCCGGAGGCTAGCGGGGAACACCGGGGAGCTGTTTTTT
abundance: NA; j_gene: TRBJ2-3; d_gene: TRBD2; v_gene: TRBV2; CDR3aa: CASRLAGVTDTQYF; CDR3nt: TGTGCCAGCAGGCTAGCGGGAGTCACAGATACGCAGTATTTT
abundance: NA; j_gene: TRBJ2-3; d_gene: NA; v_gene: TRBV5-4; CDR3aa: CASRNTPAADTQYF; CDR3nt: TGTGCCAGCAGGAATACACCCGCGGCAGATACGCAGTATTTT
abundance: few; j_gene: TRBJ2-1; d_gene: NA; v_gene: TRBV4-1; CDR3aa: CASSHGGRSSYNEQFF; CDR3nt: TGCGCCAGCAGCCATGGGGGGAGGTCTTCTTACAATGAGCAGTTCTTC
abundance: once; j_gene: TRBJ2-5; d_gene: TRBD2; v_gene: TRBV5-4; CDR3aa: CASSQTSGMETQYF; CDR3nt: TGTGCCAGCAGCCAGACTAGCGGGATGGAGACCCAGTACTTC
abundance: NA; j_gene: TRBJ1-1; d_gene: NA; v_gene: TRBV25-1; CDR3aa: CASSGPLHSGTEAFF; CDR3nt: TGTGCCAGCAGTGGTCCCCTTCACAGCGGTACTGAAGCTTTCTTT
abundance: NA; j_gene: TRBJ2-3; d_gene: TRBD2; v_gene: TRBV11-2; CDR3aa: CASSLGGLAGTDTQYF; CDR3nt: TGTGCCAGCAGCTTAGGGGGACTAGCGGGAACAGATACGCAGTATTTT
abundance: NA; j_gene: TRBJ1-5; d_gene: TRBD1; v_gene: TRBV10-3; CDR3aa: CAVRGQGNQPQHF; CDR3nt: TGTGCCGTCAGGGGGCAGGGCAATCAGCCCCAGCATTTT
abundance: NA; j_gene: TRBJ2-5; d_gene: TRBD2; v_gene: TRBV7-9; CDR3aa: CASSSGTSGIGSETQYF; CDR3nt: TGTGCCAGCAGCTCGGGGACTAGCGGGATAGGTTCAGAGACCCAGTACTTC
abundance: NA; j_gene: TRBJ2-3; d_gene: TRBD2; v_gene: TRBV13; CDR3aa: CASSSPGLAGAGDTQYF; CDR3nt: TGTGCCAGCAGCTCTCCGGGACTAGCGGGAGCGGGAGATACGCAGTATTTT
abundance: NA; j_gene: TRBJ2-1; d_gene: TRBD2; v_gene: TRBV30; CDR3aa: CAWKLAGGYYNEQFF; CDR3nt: TGTGCCTGGAAACTAGCGGGAGGTTACTACAATGAGCAGTTCTTC
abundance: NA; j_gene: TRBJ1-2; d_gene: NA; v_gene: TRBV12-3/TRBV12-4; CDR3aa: CASTKWGEGYTF; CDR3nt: TGTGCCAGCACCAAGTGGGGGGAAGGCTACACCTTC
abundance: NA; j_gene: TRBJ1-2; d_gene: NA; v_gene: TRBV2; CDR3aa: CASSESQTGRKGYTF; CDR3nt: TGTGCCAGCAGTGAATCCCAAACAGGTCGGAAGGGCTACACCTTC
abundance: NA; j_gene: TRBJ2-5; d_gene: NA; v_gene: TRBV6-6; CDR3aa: CASSLYRKTQYF; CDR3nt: TGTGCCAGCAGTTTATACAGAAAGACCCAGTACTTC
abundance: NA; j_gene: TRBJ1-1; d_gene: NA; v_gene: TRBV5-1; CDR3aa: CASSSQDRVNTEAFF; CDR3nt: TGCGCCAGCAGCTCCCAAGACAGAGTTAACACTGAAGCTTTCTTT
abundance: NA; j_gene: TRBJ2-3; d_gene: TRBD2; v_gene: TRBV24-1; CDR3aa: CATSDPRGPGGTDTQYF; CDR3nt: TGTGCCACCAGTGATCCGCGGGGCCCGGGGGGGACAGATACGCAGTATTTT
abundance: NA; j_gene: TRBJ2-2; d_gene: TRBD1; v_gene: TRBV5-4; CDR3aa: CASSPRTGAEAGELFF; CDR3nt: TGTGCCAGCAGCCCGCGAACAGGGGCCGAGGCCGGGGAGCTGTTTTTT